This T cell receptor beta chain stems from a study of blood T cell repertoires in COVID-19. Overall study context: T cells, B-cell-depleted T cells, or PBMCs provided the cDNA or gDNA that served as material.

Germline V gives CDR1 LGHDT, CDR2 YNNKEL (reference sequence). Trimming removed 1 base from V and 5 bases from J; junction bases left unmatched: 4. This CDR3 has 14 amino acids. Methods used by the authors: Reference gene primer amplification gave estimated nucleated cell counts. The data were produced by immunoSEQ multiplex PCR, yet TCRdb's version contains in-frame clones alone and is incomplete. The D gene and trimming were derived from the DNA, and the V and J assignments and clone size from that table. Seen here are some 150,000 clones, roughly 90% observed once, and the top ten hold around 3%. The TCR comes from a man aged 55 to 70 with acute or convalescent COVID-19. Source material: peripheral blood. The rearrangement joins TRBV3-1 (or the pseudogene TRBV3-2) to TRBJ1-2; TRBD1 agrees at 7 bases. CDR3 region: CASSQGGQTYGYTF. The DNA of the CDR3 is TGTGCCAGCAGCCAAGGGGGACAGACTTATGGCTACACCTTC.